This TCR beta chain was obtained from a study of response to subunit inactivated influenza vaccine. Study outcomes and limitations: The authors proposed limited new T cell recruitment per seasonal influenza vaccination.

With respect to this clonotype: Antigen: not known.

TCRdb re-called the RT-PCR reads with MiXCR, one entry per CDR3 protein. The data contain 650,000 to 850,000 distinct CDR3 sequences, around 14% of them singletons. Trimming cost V 3 bases and J 2 bases; bases outside gene matches: 8. The germline CDR1 and CDR2 sequences are DFQATT and SNEGSKA (reference sequence). The CDR3 spans 15 residues. The sequencing used PBMCs from blood, collected 14 to 15 days before vaccination. The rearrangement links TRBV20-1 to TRBJ2-3; 7 nucleotides align to TRBD2. The clonotype originates from a man aged 50-59 years who received an inactivated influenza vaccine. For the CDR3, the DNA is TGCAGTGCTAGGGACTCGGGACTACACACAGATACGCAGTATTTT. Translating it yields CSARDSGLHTDTQYF.